The next 25 T cell receptor beta chains were all read from a single sample in a study of blood T cell repertoires in COVID-19. Using immunoSEQ multiplex PCR, the repertoire was profiled, and TCRdb retains in-frame clones only, with some absent. Of about 160,000 clones in the sample, roughly 84% are singletons; the top ten hold over 9.5%. Sequencing input: peripheral blood. The receptors shown here come from a woman aged 80 or over with active or convalescent COVID-19.

This clone was observed a single time. This chain links TRBV11-2 with TRBJ2-5, with 9 bases matching TRBD2. This CDR3 contains 13 residues. CDR1 is SGHAT, CDR2 FQNNGV, per germline. V lost 5 bases to trimming and J lost 4 bases; unmatched junction nucleotides: 2. The CDR3 sequence: CASSGSGRETQYF. The DNA for the CDR3 is TGTGCCAGCAGCGGTAGCGGGAGAGAGACCCAGTACTTC.

The CDR3 sequence is CASSVQGRYGYTF. Written as DNA, the CDR3 is TGTGCCAGCAGCGTACAGGGCCGCTATGGCTACACCTTC. The chain uses TRBV2 and TRBJ1-2, with D possibly matching TRBD1 (6 bases). Looked up from germline, CDR1 is SNHLY and CDR2 is FYNNEI. The CDR3 loop spans 13 amino acids. V was trimmed by 6 bases and J by 4 bases, leaving 12 bases between them.

The gene calls are TRBV5-1 and TRBJ1-4; possibly TRBD1 for D (5 bases). Trimming stripped 1 base from V and 2 bases from J, with 9 bases between. CDR3 length: 15 amino acids. CDR1 is SGHRS, CDR2 YFSETQ, per germline. CDR3 bases: TGCGCCAGCAGCTTGTCCGGGGGGACTAATGAAAAACTGTTTTTT. Translating gives CASSLSGGTNEKLFF.

The J gene is TRBJ2-2, the V gene TRBV5-4; D unresolved. This CDR3 has 15 amino acids. V lost 3 bases to trimming and J lost 2 bases, with 11 bases between them. Germline V gene sequence: CDR1 SGHNT, CDR2 YYREEE (reference sequence). CDR3 sequence reads: CASSSLPRNTGELFF. DNA for the CDR3: TGTGCCAGCAGCTCGCTCCCCAGAAACACCGGGGAGCTGTTTTTT.

The V and J genes are TRBV6-5 and TRBJ2-5; TRBD1 matches at 7 bases. Germline-derived CDR1 and CDR2 are MNHEY and SVGAGI. This CDR3 spans 13 amino acids. The ends lost 2 bases at V and 5 bases at J; junction bases unmatched: 2. CDR3 in amino acids: CASSYGGQETQYF. The DNA for the CDR3 is TGTGCCAGCAGTTACGGGGGACAGGAGACCCAGTACTTC.

This chain joins TRBV27 and TRBJ2-5; 9 bases fit TRBD2. Trimming at V came to 5 bases and at J to 7 bases, leaving 17 bases not matched to a gene. The length of the CDR3 is 17 residues. Per the germline V gene, CDR1 is MNHEY and CDR2 is SMNVEV (reference sequence). In DNA form, the CDR3 reads TGTGCCAGCAGTCAAAAGACTAGCGGAAGAAACCCGGGGACCCAGTACTTC. Its protein product is CASSQKTSGRNPGTQYF.

The chain is built from TRBV6-1 and TRBJ2-7; D might be TRBD1 (6 bases). Germline loops: CDR1 MNHNS, CDR2 SASEGT. V was pared by 0 bases and J by 2 bases, with 14 bases between. The CDR3 is made up of 16 amino acids. The CDR3 DNA sequence: TGTGCCAGCAGTGAAGCGATAGGGGGTAGGACCTACGAGCAGTACTTC. Its translation: CASSEAIGGRTYEQYF.

The V call is TRBV7-9, the J call TRBJ2-1; 7 positions match TRBD1. The CDR3 totals 15 residues. After removal of 6 bases from V and 8 bases from J, the junction contained 13 bases not matched to a gene. CDR1 is SEHNR and CDR2 is FQNEAQ in the germline V gene (reference sequence). CDR3 sequence reads: CASSRQGRASDEQFF. The CDR3 DNA is TGTGCCAGCAGTCGACAGGGAAGGGCTTCGGATGAGCAGTTCTTC.

The chain is built from TRBV5-4 and TRBJ2-7; D gene uncertain. V was trimmed by 2 bases and J by 1 base, leaving 7 bases between them. The CDR3 has 13 amino acids. From germline, CDR1 is SGHNT and CDR2 YYREEE (reference sequence). The CDR3 spells CASSFYGSYEQYF. The DNA for the CDR3 is TGTGCCAGCAGCTTCTACGGTTCCTACGAGCAGTACTTC. Filled out from reference TRBV5-4 and TRBJ2-7, the complete variable domain reads ETGVTQSPTHLIKTRGQQVTLRCSSQSGHNTVSWYQQALGQGPQFIFQYYREEENGRGNFPPRFSGLQFPNYSSELNVNALELDDSALYLCASSFYGSYEQYFGPGTRLTVT.

This clone has only a few counts. The V call is TRBV2, the J call TRBJ2-7; 8 positions match TRBD2. Germline V gene lookup returns CDR1 SNHLY and CDR2 FYNNEI. This CDR3 spans 14 amino acids. The J segment lost 0 bases and the V segment lost 6 bases, leaving 4 bases of the junction unmatched. DNA of the CDR3: TGTGCCAGCAGGCGACTAGCGAACTCCTACGAGCAGTACTTC. It codes for CASRRLANSYEQYF.

This sequence joins TRBV30 and TRBJ2-3, with a possible D match to TRBD1 (5 bases). The CDR3 is made up of 15 amino acids. Per the germline V gene, CDR1 is GTSNPN and CDR2 is SVGIG (reference sequence). The ends were cut back, 3 bases at V and 1 base at J, with 14 bases in the middle. CDR3 protein: CAWRNQGRGTDTQYF. In nucleotides, the CDR3 is TGTGCCTGGAGAAATCAGGGCAGGGGCACAGATACGCAGTATTTT.

The chain combines TRBV3-1 (or the pseudogene TRBV3-2) with TRBJ2-1; 8 bases align to TRBD2. Losses at the gene ends were 1 base for V and 10 bases for J; bases not matched to a gene: 9. Germline V gives CDR1 LGHDT, CDR2 YNNKEL (reference sequence). The CDR3 is 15 amino acids. CDR3 in amino acids: CASSQVASGGGEQFF. CDR3 DNA sequence: TGTGCCAGCAGCCAAGTCGCCAGCGGGGGAGGAGAGCAGTTCTTC.

The chain combines TRBV19 with TRBJ1-1; D might be TRBD1 (5 bases). CDR1 is LNHDA and CDR2 is SQIVND in the germline V gene (reference sequence). V lost 5 bases and J 6 bases, leaving 13 bases between the germline ends. This CDR3 has 13 residues. CDR3 sequence (DNA): TGTGCCAGTAGTTCTCAGGGCACGGCTGAAGCTTTCTTT. Its protein is CASSSQGTAEAFF.

This chain connects TRBV7-2 to TRBJ2-1; TRBD1 matches 11 bases. The ends lost 2 bases at V and 15 bases at J; junction bases unmatched: 6. Per germline, CDR1 SGHTA and CDR2 FQGNSA. The CDR3 runs 13 residues. CDR3 loop: CASSLIGTGGLFF. CDR3 bases: TGTGCCAGCAGCTTAATAGGGACAGGGGGGTTGTTCTTC.

The CDR3 protein is CASSPGTGRVNTEAFF. The CDR3 DNA reads TGTGCCAGCAGCCCAGGGACAGGGCGGGTGAACACTGAAGCTTTCTTT. V usage is TRBV3-1 (or the pseudogene TRBV3-2) and J usage is TRBJ1-1; 9 bases agree with TRBD1. This CDR3 contains 16 residues. The germline V gene has CDR1 LGHDT and CDR2 YNNKEL (reference sequence). Unmatched junction bases numbered 6, after V lost 4 bases and J lost 0 bases.

This chain links TRBV5-4 with TRBJ2-7; 7 bases are a match to TRBD2. The CDR3 covers 14 residues. Per the germline V gene, CDR1 is SGHNT and CDR2 is YYREEE (reference sequence). Trimming cost V 2 bases and J 3 bases; bases outside gene matches: 5. CDR3: CASSFGTTVYEQYF. In DNA form, the CDR3 reads TGTGCCAGCAGCTTCGGGACTACCGTCTACGAGCAGTACTTC.

The chain carries TRBV7-3 and TRBJ1-1; the D gene is possibly TRBD1 (6 bases). V was pared by 2 bases and J by 4 bases, with 11 bases between. Germline-derived CDR1 and CDR2 are SGHTA and FQGTGA. CDR3 length: 14 residues. The DNA of the CDR3 is TGTGCCAGCAGCTTATTGGTAGGGGGCACTGAAGCTTTCTTT. Protein: CASSLLVGGTEAFF. The full variable domain, completed using reference TRBV7-3 and TRBJ1-1, is GAGVSQTPSNKVTEKGKYVELRCDPISGHTALYWYRQSLGQGPEFLIYFQGTGAADDSGLPNDRFFAVRPEGSVSTLKIQRTERGDSAVYLCASSLLVGGTEAFFGQGTRLTVV.

This chain links TRBV5-5 with TRBJ1-4; unclear D gene. Germline CDR1 and CDR2: SGHKS and YYEKEE (reference sequence). Trimming cost V 4 bases and J 8 bases, with 21 bases left between them. CDR3 size: 16 residues. The CDR3 loop is CASSITGSGSREKLFF. For the CDR3, the DNA is TGTGCCAGCAGCATCACGGGATCGGGGAGTCGCGAAAAACTGTTTTTT.

CDR3 region: CASRQVGTGARDTQYF. The CDR3 nucleotides read TGTGCCAGCAGACAAGTGGGGACAGGGGCCCGAGATACGCAGTATTTT. The gene calls are TRBV7-9 and TRBJ2-3; TRBD1 aligns across 10 bases. The CDR3 is made up of 16 amino acids. Unmatched junction bases numbered 11, after V lost 6 bases and J lost 5 bases. Germline V gene sequence: CDR1 SEHNR, CDR2 FQNEAQ (reference sequence).

The chain links TRBV19 to TRBJ2-3; a weak D match, TRBD2 (6 bases). The germline V gene encodes CDR1 LNHDA and CDR2 SQIVND (reference sequence). Deletions cut 0 bases from V and 2 bases from J, with 9 bases between. This CDR3 has 15 residues. CDR3 loop: CASSIESGPTDTQYF. CDR3 sequence (DNA): TGTGCCAGTAGTATAGAGAGCGGGCCCACAGATACGCAGTATTTT.

The CDR3 DNA is TGTGCCACCGACAGGGGGAACTCTGGGGCCAACGTCCTGACTTTC. This sequence encodes CATDRGNSGANVLTF. The chain is built from TRBV6-5 and TRBJ2-6, with 9 bases that match TRBD1. After removal of 10 bases from V and 0 bases from J, the junction contained 4 bases not matched to a gene. This CDR3 spans 15 amino acids. The germline V gene encodes CDR1 MNHEY and CDR2 SVGAGI.

The chain combines TRBV4-2 with TRBJ2-3; 10 bases are shared with TRBD2. The CDR3 totals 16 residues. The ends lost 3 bases at V and 0 bases at J; junction bases unmatched: 3. The germline V gene encodes CDR1 LGHNA and CDR2 YNFKEQ. CDR3 amino acids: CASSHSGLASTDTQYF. CDR3 DNA: TGTGCCAGCAGCCATTCGGGACTAGCGAGCACAGATACGCAGTATTTT.

V gene TRBV7-6 combines with J gene TRBJ2-2; no clear D gene. CDR1 is SGHVS, CDR2 FNYEAQ, per germline. Between the trimmed V and J ends, which lost 2 bases and 0 bases, there was a span of 7 bases. The CDR3 is 15 amino acids. CDR3 loop: CASSLLYSNTGELFF. The CDR3 nucleotides read TGTGCCAGCAGCTTACTATACTCGAACACCGGGGAGCTGTTTTTT.

The chain is built from TRBV14 and TRBJ2-3; D ambiguous. V lost 3 bases and J 4 bases, leaving 8 bases between the germline ends. The CDR3 sequence is 13 residues long. The V gene's germline CDR1 is SGHDN and CDR2 FVKESK. The CDR3 DNA is TGTGCCAGCAGCCAGAACTTAGCAGATACGCAGTATTTT. It specifies CASSQNLADTQYF.

This clone was detected a few times. Other DNA sequences from this sample encode an identical CDR3 as well. The chain combines TRBV12-3 or TRBV12-4 with TRBJ2-2; a possible D gene is TRBD1 (5 bases). This CDR3 is built from 13 residues. Trimming cost V 2 bases and J 4 bases, with 5 bases left between them. The CDR3 spells CASSLRGTGELFF. The DNA of the CDR3 is TGTGCCAGCAGTTTAAGGGGCACCGGGGAGCTGTTTTTT.